The present TCR beta chain was sequenced within a study of neurological immune-mediated disorders. Germline CDR1 and CDR2: MDHEN and SYDVKM. This CDR3 region has 15 residues. V lost 5 bases to trimming and J lost 1 base, with 11 bases between them. Study-wide findings and caveats: While HTLV-1-associated myelopathy showed the greatest TCR clonal expansion, multiple sclerosis showed the least, falling below healthy controls.

TCRdb independently ran MiXCR on the 5' RACE reads; one entry per CDR3 protein. The table shows about 24,000 distinct CDR3 sequences, with 5.5% to 8% occurring only once. Many counts were recorded for this clonotype. The antigen is not known. The chain carries TRBV28 and TRBJ2-2, with D unresolved. The sequenced sample was PBMCs. The sequence derives from a woman between 35 and 50 years old in good health. This CDR3 reads CASSISTMNTGELFF. For the CDR3, the DNA is TGTGCCAGCAGTATATCAACCATGAACACCGGGGAGCTGTTTTTT.